These T cell receptor beta chains were read from a single sample in a study of blood T cell repertoires in COVID-19. Libraries were prepared by immunoSEQ multiplex PCR; TCRdb keeps only in-frame clonotypes and omits some of them. The repertoire consists of some 150,000 clones, with roughly 86% occurring once and the leading ten covering less than 3.5%. The source material was peripheral blood. These receptors were obtained from a man between 65 and 80 years old with acute or convalescent COVID-19. Both conserved end residues are part of each CDR3. The D gene is left open where the match is weak. A clone size is listed for some rows: how often the clone was seen (once, few, many), or a class if it is expanded.

v_gene: TRBV5-1
abundance: -
j_gene: TRBJ1-1
d_gene: TRBD1
CDR3nt: TGCGCCAGCAGCTTGGAGGGACAGGGGGGTAATGAAGCTTTCTTT
CDR3aa: CASSLEGQGGNEAFF

v_gene: TRBV18
abundance: few
j_gene: TRBJ2-7
d_gene: -
CDR3nt: TGTGCCAGCTCACCGCCGGAGAGCTCCTACGAGCAGTACTTC
CDR3aa: CASSPPESSYEQYF

v_gene: TRBV7-2
abundance: -
j_gene: TRBJ1-6
d_gene: -
CDR3nt: TGTGCCAGCAGCTTGGGCCGGGGAAATTCACCCCTCCACTTT
CDR3aa: CASSLGRGNSPLHF

v_gene: TRBV12-3/TRBV12-4
abundance: -
j_gene: TRBJ2-7
d_gene: -
CDR3nt: TGTGCCAGCAGTTTAGCGCGAGCCTACGAGCAGTACTTC
CDR3aa: CASSLARAYEQYF

v_gene: TRBV6-5
abundance: -
j_gene: TRBJ1-2
d_gene: -
CDR3nt: TGTGCCAGCAGAGCATTTCAGGGAAACGGCTACACCTTC
CDR3aa: CASRAFQGNGYTF

v_gene: TRBV2
abundance: -
j_gene: TRBJ2-5
d_gene: -
CDR3nt: TGTGCCAGCCGATATAGAGCGGTCCAAGAGACCCAGTACTTC
CDR3aa: CASRYRAVQETQYF

v_gene: TRBV30
abundance: few
j_gene: TRBJ1-4
d_gene: -
CDR3nt: TGTGCCTGGAGTCCTCGGGGTGGGGGCAATGAAAAACTGTTTTTT
CDR3aa: CAWSPRGGGNEKLFF

v_gene: TRBV6-5
abundance: -
j_gene: TRBJ2-1
d_gene: TRBD1
CDR3nt: TGTGCCAGCAGCTTGGACAGGGCAACCTACAATGAGCAGTTCTTC
CDR3aa: CASSLDRATYNEQFF

v_gene: TRBV4-1
abundance: once
j_gene: TRBJ1-5
d_gene: TRBD1
CDR3nt: TGCGCCAGCAGCCAAGATACGGGACAGGGTGGAGGACAGCCCCAGCATTTT
CDR3aa: CASSQDTGQGGGQPQHF

v_gene: TRBV19
abundance: -
j_gene: TRBJ2-7
d_gene: TRBD1
CDR3nt: TGTGCCAGCACACAGGGGAGAGAGCAGTACTTC
CDR3aa: CASTQGREQYF

v_gene: TRBV7-9
abundance: -
j_gene: TRBJ2-3
d_gene: -
CDR3nt: TGTGCCAGCAGCCCCCAGGGTCATACGCAGTATTTT
CDR3aa: CASSPQGHTQYF

v_gene: TRBV5-1
abundance: -
j_gene: TRBJ2-3
d_gene: -
CDR3nt: TGCGCCAGCAGCCCGGGACAAAGGATCTTCACAGATACGCAGTATTTT
CDR3aa: CASSPGQRIFTDTQYF

v_gene: TRBV7-3
abundance: -
j_gene: TRBJ2-7
d_gene: -
CDR3nt: TGTGCCAGCGCTTATTCCGCAGGGGCGGGTTACGAGCAGTACTTC
CDR3aa: CASAYSAGAGYEQYF

v_gene: TRBV5-4
abundance: -
j_gene: TRBJ2-3
d_gene: -
CDR3nt: TGTGCCAGCAGCTTGATATTCGGCACAGATACGCAGTATTTT
CDR3aa: CASSLIFGTDTQYF

v_gene: TRBV2
abundance: -
j_gene: TRBJ1-6
d_gene: -
CDR3nt: TGTGCCAGCCGGGCAGGGTTAAATTCACCCCTCCACTTT
CDR3aa: CASRAGLNSPLHF

v_gene: TRBV28
abundance: -
j_gene: TRBJ1-4
d_gene: TRBD1
CDR3nt: TGTGCCAGCAGTTTTGCAGGGGGCCCTGAAAAACTGTTTTTT
CDR3aa: CASSFAGGPEKLFF

v_gene: TRBV10-3
abundance: -
j_gene: TRBJ1-2
d_gene: -
CDR3nt: TGTGCCATCAGGCTCCAAGAGGCGTATGGCTACACCTTC
CDR3aa: CAIRLQEAYGYTF

v_gene: TRBV13
abundance: -
j_gene: TRBJ2-3
d_gene: TRBD2
CDR3nt: TGTGCCAGCAGCCTAGGCGGGACTAGCGGGATCCCGCGGACAGATACGCAGTATTTT
CDR3aa: CASSLGGTSGIPRTDTQYF

v_gene: TRBV28
abundance: -
j_gene: TRBJ1-4
d_gene: -
CDR3nt: TGTGCCAGCAGCTCTAGACAGGAGACTAATGAAAAACTGTTTTTT
CDR3aa: CASSSRQETNEKLFF

v_gene: TRBV5-4
abundance: -
j_gene: TRBJ1-4
d_gene: TRBD1
CDR3nt: TGTGCCAGCAGCCAATGGACAGGGGGAAATGAAAAACTGTTTTTT
CDR3aa: CASSQWTGGNEKLFF

v_gene: TRBV29-1
abundance: -
j_gene: TRBJ2-7
d_gene: -
CDR3nt: TGCAGCGTTGAAGGGACAACTACCTACGAGCAGTACTTC
CDR3aa: CSVEGTTTYEQYF

v_gene: TRBV20-1
abundance: -
j_gene: TRBJ2-1
d_gene: -
CDR3nt: TGCAGTGCTACCGACAGGTCGAGGGTCCTCTTC
CDR3aa: CSATDRSRVLF

v_gene: TRBV7-2
abundance: -
j_gene: TRBJ2-3
d_gene: TRBD1
CDR3nt: TGTGCCAGCAGCCCAGGACAGGGAACAGATACGCAGTATTTT
CDR3aa: CASSPGQGTDTQYF

v_gene: TRBV12-5
abundance: once
j_gene: TRBJ2-1
d_gene: TRBD2
CDR3nt: TGTGCTAGTGGCACCCTAGCGGCCGGAGGAAGTGAGCAGTTCTTC
CDR3aa: CASGTLAAGGSEQFF

v_gene: TRBV29-1
abundance: -
j_gene: TRBJ2-5
d_gene: -
CDR3nt: TGCAGCGTTGAGGGGGCACAGGAGACCCAGTACTTC
CDR3aa: CSVEGAQETQYF

v_gene: TRBV5-1
abundance: -
j_gene: TRBJ2-3
d_gene: TRBD2
CDR3nt: TGCGCCAGCAGCCCGATGACTAGCGGCACAGATACGCAGTATTTT
CDR3aa: CASSPMTSGTDTQYF

v_gene: TRBV4-2
abundance: -
j_gene: TRBJ2-1
d_gene: TRBD2
CDR3nt: TGTGCCAGCAGCCAAGCGGTTGGGGTAGCGGGGGGGCCAGGTGAGCAGTTCTTC
CDR3aa: CASSQAVGVAGGPGEQFF

v_gene: TRBV19
abundance: -
j_gene: TRBJ1-2
d_gene: -
CDR3nt: TGTGCCAGTAGACCCCGCAGGGAAGTTAGCTATGGCTACACCTTC
CDR3aa: CASRPRREVSYGYTF

v_gene: TRBV24-1
abundance: -
j_gene: TRBJ2-2
d_gene: TRBD1
CDR3nt: TGTGCCACCAGTGATACAGGGGGTTCGAACACCGGGGAGCTGTTTTTT
CDR3aa: CATSDTGGSNTGELFF

v_gene: TRBV5-1
abundance: -
j_gene: TRBJ2-3
d_gene: TRBD2
CDR3nt: TGCGCCAGCAGCCTTGGACTAGCGGGGAACACAGATACGCAGTATTTT
CDR3aa: CASSLGLAGNTDTQYF

v_gene: TRBV4-3
abundance: -
j_gene: TRBJ1-4
d_gene: -
CDR3nt: TGCGCCAGCAGCAACCGGGGGGCAACTAATGAAAAACTGTTTTTT
CDR3aa: CASSNRGATNEKLFF